The text below deals with one TCR beta chain. The data stem from a study of OX40 agonist ivuxolimab in advanced cancers. Using immunoSEQ multiplex PCR, the repertoire was profiled, and TCRdb retains in-frame clones only, with some absent. The repertoire holds tens of thousands of clones, with around nine tenths as singletons. The input for sequencing was CD4+ or CD8+ T cells sorted from blood, taken in a trial of the OX40 agonist ivuxolimab. The TCR was taken from an adult with an advanced solid tumor such as melanoma, head and neck, liver or kidney cancer.

For the CDR3, the DNA is TGTGCCAGCAGCTTGGGGACTAGCGGATCATACGAGCAGTACTTC. Encoded protein: CASSLGTSGSYEQYF. The chain carries TRBV11-2 and TRBJ2-7, with 11 bases lining up with TRBD2. Germline-derived CDR1 and CDR2 are SGHAT and FQNNGV. V shed 3 bases and J 4 bases; nucleotides not matched to a gene: 5. The CDR3 has 15 residues.